The text below deals with one T cell receptor (beta chain). Its cognate antigen has yet to be identified. No much larger clone exists at a distance of one base, and base qualities are not known. The data were obtained in a study of identical twins (dated by TCRdb to the mid-2010s). Regarding the research as a whole: The study deep-sequenced TCR alpha and beta repertoires from monozygotic twins, unrelated adults of various ages and cord blood to test whether fetal clonotypes persist. To rule out contamination, replicate twin experiments were performed at different times with different library preparation protocols.

Every donor was a healthy Caucasian. The twin cohort comprised three pairs of female monozygotic twins, all aged roughly 18 to 30 years. CD4+ and CD8+ T cell populations were isolated with positive isolation kits from Invitrogen. Study-level results and caveats: A weaker excess of twin sharing was found in beta out-of-frame sequences because the signal-to-noise ratio was lowered by fewer shared sequences. Zero-insertion analyses could be partly confounded by invariant T cells such as MAIT and iNKT, though diverse VJ usage argued against such confounding for most clonotypes. Fewer insertions were carried by abundant cord blood beta clonotypes; a weaker similar trend was observed in young adult naive repertoires, while no such trend was observed in memory repertoires. Compared with coincidental sharing between unrelated individuals, out-of-frame TCR alpha sequences shared between twins had an excess of sequences with low generation probability. Because the same donors could not be followed over many years, the conclusions relied on cross-sectional statistical analysis. In monozygotic twins, out-of-frame TCR alpha sharing was systematically underestimated by recombination models, although the models agreed with sharing between unrelated individuals.

Libraries were built with 5' RACE. The instrument was an Illumina HiSeq 2000. Template switching added a universal primer binding site, and the final cDNA carried a unique molecular identifier that allowed TCR cDNA molecules to be counted accurately. First-strand cDNA for TCR alpha and beta chains was synthesized from specific primers in the conserved constant-segment region. To control for contamination, every cDNA library carried two barcodes: a SMART-Mk sample barcode plus Illumina barcodes. Two successive PCR steps introduced TruSeq adapter sequences along with Illumina sample barcodes. Sequencing of the TCR alpha and beta cDNA libraries was done on the Illumina HiSeq platform using custom primers. In the authors' own workflow: Unique molecular identifiers were extracted from raw reads with MiGEC, and CDR3 positions were determined with MiXCR. Recombination models were inferred per individual with the repgenHMM and IGoR tools using an EM algorithm. The analysis of shared clonotypes was done with the tcR package in R, with sharing normalized by the product of cloneset sizes. To study raw recombination without the effects of thymic and clonal selection, out-of-frame nonproductive sequences were analyzed. TCRdb reworked the public reads: Q25 trimming with fastp, MiXCR clone assembly, productive beta chains retained. Merged by CDR3 protein, the rows form single entries marked with the most common genes and DNA. These V and J calls originate from TCRdb's pipeline instead of the authors' own analysis. Present in this sample are about 220,000 distinct CDR3 sequences, approximately 8% of which were seen just once. Around 5.4% of the sample is in the top ten clones.

These same records also appear under a second study, on yellow fever vaccine responses in identical twins. Taken from the second paper: According to the authors, in identical twins the way T cells responded to vaccination appeared partly convergent and partly personalized. The study precisely tracked vaccine-responding T cell clones in identical twins.

The receptor was derived from a woman younger than 30 in good health. Material: CD8+ T cells sorted from blood.

The DNA reads as follows: TGTGCCAGCAGCTATGGGCCTTGGGGCATGAACACTGAAGCTTTCTTT. Protein translation: CASSYGPWGMNTEAFF. The chain links TRBV7-9 with TRBJ1-1, and perhaps TRBD1 as D gene, on 5 matching bases. The germline V gene encodes CDR1 SEHNR and CDR2 FQNEAQ (reference sequence). The cysteine opens and the phenylalanine closes a CDR3 of 16 amino acids. Of all the DNA, just the CDR3 is kept, 48 bases in frame from base 1. Trimming removed 4 bases from V and 0 bases from J, leaving 15 bases between the germline ends.